One sample yielded the 27 T cell receptor beta chains listed below, sequenced in a study of CD4 T cells in relation to SARS-CoV-2 and coronaviruses. The repertoire was sequenced with immunoSEQ multiplex PCR; TCRdb's copy has only in-frame clones and lacks some. The data show over 40,000 clones, with about 87% seen just once and about 1.2% held by the top ten. Their cognate antigens are unknown. Sequencing was performed on naive CD4+ T cells from PBMCs, cultured in vitro. Subset given: naive CD4+ T cells isolated by negative enrichment. These receptors were collected from an adult with COVID-19.

The V gene is TRBV6-6, the J gene TRBJ2-1; 10 bases fit TRBD2. The CDR3 has 16 amino acids. The germline V gene has CDR1 MNHNY and CDR2 SVGAGI (reference sequence). The V gene end was trimmed by 6 bases and the J gene end by 7 bases; junction bases not matched to a gene: 12. The CDR3 coding sequence is TGTGCCAGCAGGAGTTTATCTAGCGGGAGTACTAATGAGCAGTTCTTC. As protein: CASRSLSSGSTNEQFF.

CDR3 region: CASSVGTGSSYNEQFF. In DNA, the CDR3 is TGTGCCAGCAGCGTGGGTACAGGGAGCTCCTACAATGAGCAGTTCTTC. The V call is TRBV5-4, the J call TRBJ2-1, with a tentative D call TRBD1 (6 bases). This CDR3 has 16 amino acids. V lost 4 bases and J 0 bases, leaving 14 bases between the germline ends. Per the germline V gene, CDR1 is SGHNT and CDR2 is YYREEE (reference sequence).

The genes are TRBV14 and TRBJ1-1; 9 bases match TRBD1. Germline V CDR1 and CDR2: SGHDN, FVKESK. V shed 2 bases, J shed 3 bases, and the junction held 1 base outside the gene matches. The CDR3 totals 14 residues. CDR3 sequence: CASSQRTGDTEAFF. CDR3 sequence (DNA): TGTGCCAGCAGCCAACGGACAGGGGACACTGAAGCTTTCTTT.

CDR3 bases: TGTGCCAGCAGCTTAGGTAGCGGGGAGGCAGATACGCAGTATTTT. This translates into CASSLGSGEADTQYF. The chain couples TRBV7-7 to TRBJ2-3; 8 bases are a match to TRBD2. The CDR3 consists of 15 residues. The V gene's germline CDR1 is SSHAT and CDR2 FNYEAQ (reference sequence). The junction had 4 bases not matched to a gene; V was cut back by 1 base and J by 4 bases.

This sequence joins TRBV7-8 and TRBJ1-2, with D uncertain. Trimming left V 1 base short and J 2 bases short, with 11 bases between. Germline V gene sequence: CDR1 SGHVS, CDR2 FQNEAQ. This CDR3 comprises 15 residues. The CDR3 coding sequence is TGTGCCAGCAGCTTAGTTCCGGGGATCAACTATGGCTACACCTTC. This codes for CASSLVPGINYGYTF. Filled out from reference TRBV7-8 and TRBJ1-2, the complete variable domain reads GAGVSQSPRYKVAKRGQDVALRCDPISGHVSLFWYQQALGQGPEFLTYFQNEAQLDKSGLPSDRFFAERPEGSVSTLKIQRTQQEDSAVYLCASSLVPGINYGYTFGSGTRLTVV.

V and J are TRBV6-4 and TRBJ2-3; 10 bases line up with TRBD2. Germline loops: CDR1 MRHNA, CDR2 SNTAGT. The CDR3 has 18 residues. V was clipped by 5 bases and J by 8 bases; unmatched bases: 19. As DNA, the CDR3 is TGTGCCAGCAGTCCTGCTCGCAAGCGGGAGGGCCGATCTAGTACGCAGTATTTT. It is translated as CASSPARKREGRSSTQYF.

The chain joins TRBV7-8 to TRBJ1-5, with 11 bases aligning to TRBD1. V shed 3 bases, J shed 4 bases, and the junction held 5 bases outside the gene matches. The CDR3 contains 16 residues. Germline V CDR1 and CDR2: SGHVS, FQNEAQ. The CDR3 region is CASSFNRDRGNQPQHF. DNA of the CDR3: TGTGCCAGCAGCTTCAACCGGGACAGGGGGAATCAGCCCCAGCATTTT.

The chain links TRBV6-5 to TRBJ1-1; unclear D gene. Trimming shortened V by 6 bases and J by 11 bases, and 13 bases separated the two germline ends. The CDR3 consists of 11 residues. The germline V gene has CDR1 MNHEY and CDR2 SVGAGI. The CDR3 region has the DNA TGTGCCAGCAGCACCCGTCAGAGGGCTTTCTTT. Its translation: CASSTRQRAFF.

The chain combines TRBV5-1 with TRBJ2-1, with D perhaps TRBD2 (6 bases). This CDR3 is 17 amino acids long. The germline V and J ends were trimmed by 5 bases and 7 bases, with 25 bases remaining between them. Germline V gene lookup returns CDR1 SGHRS and CDR2 YFSETQ. The CDR3 DNA follows: TGCGCCAGCAGAGGATCGACCGGCCTAGCGTCGGAAAATGAGCAGTTCTTC. Its translation: CASRGSTGLASENEQFF.

The chain employs TRBV24-1 and TRBJ2-1; TRBD1 matches at 8 bases. Germline values: CDR1 KGHDR, CDR2 SFDVKD. CDR3 length equals 15 residues. Germline trimming cut 1 base from V and 7 bases from J; bases unmatched to any gene: 5. The CDR3 here is CATSDFTGGRNEQFF. DNA for the CDR3: TGTGCCACCAGTGATTTTACAGGGGGGAGGAATGAGCAGTTCTTC.

The V and J genes are TRBV6-5 and TRBJ1-2; no definite D call. Germline-derived CDR1 and CDR2 are MNHEY and SVGAGI. This CDR3 region has 12 residues. Trimming pared 6 bases from V and 4 bases from J, leaving 9 bases between. The CDR3 reads CASRRPSYGYTF. CDR3 nucleotides: TGTGCCAGCAGGAGGCCTAGCTATGGCTACACCTTC.

This clone was detected once. V gene TRBV5-1 combines with J gene TRBJ2-2, with 9 nucleotides matching TRBD2. The CDR3 is made up of 16 amino acids. After removal of 0 bases from V and 4 bases from J, the junction contained 4 bases not matched to a gene. Germline V gene lookup returns CDR1 SGHRS and CDR2 YFSETQ. The CDR3 reads CASSLGSSGITGELFF. Here the CDR3 DNA reads TGCGCCAGCAGCTTGGGGTCTAGCGGGATCACCGGGGAGCTGTTTTTT. The whole variable domain, filled in from reference TRBV5-1 and TRBJ2-2, reads KAGVTQTPRYLIKTRGQQVTLSCSPISGHRSVSWYQQTPGQGLQFLFEYFSETQRNKGNFPGRFSGRQFSNSRSEMNVSTLELGDSALYLCASSLGSSGITGELFFGEGSRLTVL.

V and J are TRBV30 and TRBJ2-6, with D possibly TRBD2 on 5 matching bases. Germline V gene lookup returns CDR1 GTSNPN and CDR2 SVGIG (reference sequence). This CDR3 is built from 16 residues. The ends were cut back, 3 bases at V and 4 bases at J, with 16 bases in the middle. CDR3 region: CAWRALGSQGANVLTF. The CDR3 DNA reads TGTGCCTGGAGGGCGCTAGGGAGCCAAGGGGCCAACGTCCTGACTTTC.

The chain links TRBV4-3 to TRBJ2-2, with a tentative D call TRBD2 (5 bases). The ends were cut back, 11 bases at V and 3 bases at J, with 19 bases in the middle. The germline V gene has CDR1 LGHNA and CDR2 YSLEER. This CDR3 has 15 residues. CDR3 bases: TGCGCCTCCCGAAGGGCCGTCGGGGACACCGGGGAGCTGTTTTTT. Encoded protein: CASRRAVGDTGELFF.

This chain joins TRBV9 and TRBJ2-3, with TRBD2 matching over 7 bases. V lost 4 bases and J lost 2; bases outside the gene matches: 4. The germline V gene has CDR1 SGDLS and CDR2 YYNGEE. The CDR3 has 14 amino acids. In nucleotides, the CDR3 is TGTGCCAGCAGCTATAGCGGGTCCACAGATACGCAGTATTTT. The encoded protein is CASSYSGSTDTQYF. Complete variable domain (other parts from reference TRBV9 and TRBJ2-3): DSGVTQTPKHLITATGQRVTLRCSPRSGDLSVYWYQQSLDQGLQFLIQYYNGEERAKGNILERFSAQQFPDLHSELNLSSLELGDSALYFCASSYSGSTDTQYFGPGTRLTVL.

This chain uses TRBV5-1 with TRBJ1-1, with D unclear. Germline assignment: CDR1 SGHRS and CDR2 YFSETQ. With 0 bases removed from V and 8 bases from J, the gap between germline ends came to 14 bases. There are 14 residues in the CDR3. The CDR3 DNA reads as TGCGCCAGCAGCTTGGCCGGACGTAGAAACGAAGCTTTCTTT. Translated: CASSLAGRRNEAFF.

The J gene is TRBJ2-1, the V gene TRBV3-1 (or the pseudogene TRBV3-2); no definite D call. The V gene's germline CDR1 is LGHDT and CDR2 YNNKEL (reference sequence). This CDR3 spans 11 amino acids. The ends were cut back, 2 bases at V and 9 bases at J, with 5 bases in the middle. The DNA of the CDR3 is TGTGCCAGCAGCCAATACGTTGAGCAGTTCTTC. Translated: CASSQYVEQFF.

This sequence joins TRBV29-1 and TRBJ2-7, with TRBD2 matching over 7 bases. From germline, CDR1 is SQVTM and CDR2 ANQGSEA. V trimming: 5 bases; J trimming: 6 bases; junction bases outside the gene matches: 10. The CDR3 runs 13 residues. The CDR3 loop is CSVSGLINSEQYF. DNA of the CDR3: TGCAGCGTTTCGGGACTAATCAATTCCGAGCAGTACTTC.

The V call is TRBV9, the J call TRBJ2-6; D remains unclear. Germline V gene sequence: CDR1 SGDLS, CDR2 YYNGEE. Trimming pared 5 bases from V and 0 bases from J, leaving 9 bases between. This CDR3 region has 15 residues. CDR3 bases: TGTGCCAGCAGTATTCTCGACTCTGGGGCCAACGTCCTGACTTTC. Translated: CASSILDSGANVLTF.

The chain uses TRBV5-4 and TRBJ2-5; 10 bases map to TRBD2. Germline V gene lookup returns CDR1 SGHNT and CDR2 YYREEE (reference sequence). The CDR3 runs to 14 residues. The trim removed 5 bases at V and 3 bases at J, leaving 4 bases unmatched. CDR3 bases: TGTGCCAGCAGACCCGGACTAGCGGAAGAGACCCAGTACTTC. This codes for CASRPGLAEETQYF.

The CDR3 region is CASSQAHGPTKLYEQYF. CDR3 bases: TGCGCCAGCAGCCAAGCGCATGGCCCGACCAAGCTCTACGAGCAGTACTTC. The chain recombines TRBV4-1 with TRBJ2-7; no clear D. The germline CDR1 and CDR2 sequences are MGHRA and YSYEKL. This CDR3 region has 17 residues. Trimming pared 1 base from V and 3 bases from J, leaving 19 bases between.

The V gene is TRBV9, the J gene TRBJ2-1; D call uncertain. The length of the CDR3 is 16 residues. CDR1 SGDLS and CDR2 YYNGEE come from the germline V gene. V was cut by 4 bases and J by 4 bases, with 18 bases left in between. For the CDR3, the DNA is TGTGCCAGCAGCCCCCGACGGGCTTTCAGATACAATGAGCAGTTCTTC. It translates to CASSPRRAFRYNEQFF.

The chain couples TRBV7-2 to TRBJ2-2; D remains ambiguous. The CDR3 spans 15 residues. The germline V and J ends were trimmed by 1 base and 6 bases, with 12 bases remaining between them. Germline lookup yields CDR1 SGHTA and CDR2 FQGNSA. The CDR3, as DNA: TGTGCCAGCAGCTTAGGCTCTATGATGCCCGGGGAGCTGTTTTTT. The encoded protein is CASSLGSMMPGELFF.

The gene calls are TRBV5-1 and TRBJ2-7, with D possibly matching TRBD1 (5 bases). Trimming cost V 4 bases and J 6 bases, with 23 bases left between them. CDR3 length equals 16 residues. The germline CDR1 and CDR2 sequences are SGHRS and YFSETQ. The CDR3 region has the DNA TGCGCCAGCAGCCCCGTATATGCCGGCAGGGTAGGCGAGCAGTACTTC. This sequence encodes CASSPVYAGRVGEQYF.

This clone appeared a single time. The chain has TRBV10-2 and TRBJ1-1; D remains ambiguous. Germline V gives CDR1 WSHSY, CDR2 SAAADI. CDR3 length: 15 amino acids. Trimming stripped 8 bases from V and 1 base from J, with 17 bases between. CDR3 DNA sequence: TGCGCCAGCGGAAAACTCGACACCAGGAACACTGAAGCTTTCTTT. Its protein is CASGKLDTRNTEAFF.

This chain links TRBV7-7 with TRBJ2-5; 8 positions match TRBD1. Germline V gene data show CDR1 as SSHAT and CDR2 as FNYEAQ (reference sequence). The CDR3 is 17 residues long. Trimming at V came to 5 bases and at J to 5 bases, leaving 16 bases not matched to a gene. CDR3 coding DNA: TGTGCCAGCAGCGCCGCCGGGACAGGTCTATCCGGGGAGACCCAGTACTTC. Protein: CASSAAGTGLSGETQYF. The full variable domain, in which reference TRBV7-7 and TRBJ2-5 provide the parts outside the CDR3, is GAGVSQSPRYKVTKRGQDVTLRCDPISSHATLYWYQQALGQGPEFLTYFNYEAQPDKSGLPSDRFSAERPEGSISTLTIQRTEQRDSAMYRCASSAAGTGLSGETQYFGPGTRLLVL.

V is TRBV28 and J is TRBJ2-3, with 7 nucleotides matching TRBD2. This CDR3 comprises 15 residues. The trim removed 5 bases at V and 4 bases at J, leaving 9 bases unmatched. Germline CDR1 reads MDHEN; CDR2 reads SYDVKM. CDR3: CASSGGGSRADTQYF. The CDR3 DNA is TGTGCCAGCAGTGGGGGGGGGAGTCGGGCAGATACGCAGTATTTT. Looking up the rest from reference TRBV28 and TRBJ2-3 gives the full variable domain: DVKVTQSSRYLVKRTGEKVFLECVQDMDHENMFWYRQDPGLGLRLIYFSYDVKMKEKGDIPEGYSVSREKKERFSLILESASTNQTSMYLCASSGGGSRADTQYFGPGTRLTVL.